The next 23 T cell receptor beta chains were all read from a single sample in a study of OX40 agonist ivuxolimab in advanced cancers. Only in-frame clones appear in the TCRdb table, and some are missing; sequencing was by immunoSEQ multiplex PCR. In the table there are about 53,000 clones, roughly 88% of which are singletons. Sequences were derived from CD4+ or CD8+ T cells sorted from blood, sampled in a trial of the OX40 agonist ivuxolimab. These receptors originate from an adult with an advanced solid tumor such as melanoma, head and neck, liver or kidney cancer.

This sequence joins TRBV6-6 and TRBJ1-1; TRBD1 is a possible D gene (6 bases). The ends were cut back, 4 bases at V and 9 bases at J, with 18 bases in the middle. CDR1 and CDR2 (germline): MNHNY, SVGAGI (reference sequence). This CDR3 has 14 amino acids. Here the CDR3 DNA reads TGTGCCAGCAGTTCCCGAAAGGGGGATGGAAAAGCTTTCTTT. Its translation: CASSSRKGDGKAFF.

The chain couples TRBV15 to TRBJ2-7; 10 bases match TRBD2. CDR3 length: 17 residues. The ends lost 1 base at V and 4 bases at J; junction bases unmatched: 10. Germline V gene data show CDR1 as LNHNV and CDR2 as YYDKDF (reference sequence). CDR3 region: CATSRGGVTSGAYEQYF. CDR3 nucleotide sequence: TGTGCCACCAGCAGAGGGGGTGTTACTAGCGGGGCGTACGAGCAGTACTTC.

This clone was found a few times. CDR3 loop: CASSRTGVYGYTF. The CDR3 DNA follows: TGTGCCAGCAGTCGGACAGGGGTTTATGGCTACACCTTC. V is TRBV28 and J is TRBJ1-2; 9 bases agree with TRBD1. CDR1 and CDR2 from the germline V gene are MDHEN and SYDVKM. V dropped 5 bases and J dropped 5; count of bases not matched to a gene: 3. The CDR3 is 13 amino acids.

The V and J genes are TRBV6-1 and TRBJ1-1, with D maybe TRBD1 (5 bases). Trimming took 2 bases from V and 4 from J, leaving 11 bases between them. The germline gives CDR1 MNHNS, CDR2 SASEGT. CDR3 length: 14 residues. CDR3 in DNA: TGTGCCAGCAGTGAACGGGGGGGACTCACTGAAGCTTTCTTT. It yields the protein CASSERGGLTEAFF.

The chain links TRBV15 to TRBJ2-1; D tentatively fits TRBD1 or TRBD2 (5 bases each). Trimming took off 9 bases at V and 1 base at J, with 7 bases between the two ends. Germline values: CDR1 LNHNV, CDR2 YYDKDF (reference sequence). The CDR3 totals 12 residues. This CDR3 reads CATGDSYNEQFF. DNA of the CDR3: TGTGCCACGGGGGATTCCTACAATGAGCAGTTCTTC.

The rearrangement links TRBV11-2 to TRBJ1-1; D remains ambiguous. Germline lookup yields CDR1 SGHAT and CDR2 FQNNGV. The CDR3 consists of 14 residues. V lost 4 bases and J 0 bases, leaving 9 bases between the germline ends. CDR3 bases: TGTGCCAGCAGCTCGCAGCCCATGAACACTGAAGCTTTCTTT. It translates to CASSSQPMNTEAFF.

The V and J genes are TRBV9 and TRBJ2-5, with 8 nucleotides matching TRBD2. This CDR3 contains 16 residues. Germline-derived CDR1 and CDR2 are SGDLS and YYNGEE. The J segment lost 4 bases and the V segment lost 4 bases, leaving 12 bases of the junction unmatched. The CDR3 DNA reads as TGTGCCAGCAGCCAAGAGGGGCTAGCGGGTGCAGAGACCCAGTACTTC. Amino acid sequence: CASSQEGLAGAETQYF.

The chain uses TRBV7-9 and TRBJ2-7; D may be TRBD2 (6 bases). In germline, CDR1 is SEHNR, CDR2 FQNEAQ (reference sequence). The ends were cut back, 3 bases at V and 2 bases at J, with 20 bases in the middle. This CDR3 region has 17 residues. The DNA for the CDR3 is TGTGCCAGCAGCTTGCAAGGAGGCGGGGTTTCTACCTACGAGCAGTACTTC. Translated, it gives CASSLQGGGVSTYEQYF.

CDR3 nucleotide sequence: TGTGCTAGTGGTTTAGGCGGGGATCAAGAGACCCAGTACTTC. The encoded protein is CASGLGGDQETQYF. The V call is TRBV12-5, the J call TRBJ2-5; D is possibly TRBD2 (6 bases). The CDR3 is 14 amino acids. CDR1 is LGHNT, CDR2 FRNRAP, per germline. With 3 bases removed from V and 2 bases from J, the gap between germline ends came to 10 bases.

This chain's CDR3 is CASSSSPGTSSYNEQFF. The DNA of the CDR3 is TGTGCCAGCAGCTCATCACCCGGGACTAGCTCCTACAATGAGCAGTTCTTC. V is TRBV7-3 and J is TRBJ2-1, with 8 positions matching TRBD2. The CDR3 contains 17 residues. In germline, CDR1 is SGHTA, CDR2 FQGTGA. V dropped 4 bases and J dropped 0; count of bases not matched to a gene: 8.

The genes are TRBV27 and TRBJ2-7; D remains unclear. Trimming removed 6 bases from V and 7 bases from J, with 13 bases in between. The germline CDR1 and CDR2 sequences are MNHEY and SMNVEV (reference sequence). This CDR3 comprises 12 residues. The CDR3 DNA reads TGTGCCAGCAGACGGACCGTGGGGGAGCAGTACTTC. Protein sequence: CASRRTVGEQYF.

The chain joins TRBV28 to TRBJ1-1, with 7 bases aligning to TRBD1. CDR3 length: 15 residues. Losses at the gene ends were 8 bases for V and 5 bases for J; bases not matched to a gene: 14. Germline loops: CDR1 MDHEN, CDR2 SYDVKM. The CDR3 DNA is TGTGCCAGCGGGGCCCCCTACAGGGGTATTACTGAAGCTTTCTTT. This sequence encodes CASGAPYRGITEAFF.

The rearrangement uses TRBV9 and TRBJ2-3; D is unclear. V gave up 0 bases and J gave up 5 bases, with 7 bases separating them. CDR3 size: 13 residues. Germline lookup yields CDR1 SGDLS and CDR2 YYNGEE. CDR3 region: CASSVAERDTQYF. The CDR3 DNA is TGTGCCAGCAGCGTAGCTGAGAGAGATACGCAGTATTTT.

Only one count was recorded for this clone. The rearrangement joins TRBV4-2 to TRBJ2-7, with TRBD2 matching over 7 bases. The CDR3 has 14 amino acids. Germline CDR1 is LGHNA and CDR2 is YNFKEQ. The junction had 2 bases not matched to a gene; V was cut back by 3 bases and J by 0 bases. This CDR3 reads CASSQGDYSYEQYF. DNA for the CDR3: TGTGCCAGCAGCCAGGGGGACTACTCCTACGAGCAGTACTTC.

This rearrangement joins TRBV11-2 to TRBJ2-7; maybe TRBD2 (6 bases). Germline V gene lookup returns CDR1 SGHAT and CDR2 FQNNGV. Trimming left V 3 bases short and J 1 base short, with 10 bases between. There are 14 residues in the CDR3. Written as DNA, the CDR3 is TGTGCCAGCAGCTTCCGTGGGGGGTCCTACGAGCAGTACTTC. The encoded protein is CASSFRGGSYEQYF.

In DNA, the CDR3 is TGTGCCAGTAGTCAGGGGGGGGGCGCAGATACGCAGTATTTT. Residues: CASSQGGGADTQYF. The rearrangement joins TRBV19 to TRBJ2-3; D may correspond to TRBD1 or TRBD2 (7 bases each). CDR1 is LNHDA, CDR2 SQIVND, per germline (reference sequence). CDR3 size: 14 residues. The ends were cut back, 5 bases at V and 4 bases at J, with 13 bases in the middle.

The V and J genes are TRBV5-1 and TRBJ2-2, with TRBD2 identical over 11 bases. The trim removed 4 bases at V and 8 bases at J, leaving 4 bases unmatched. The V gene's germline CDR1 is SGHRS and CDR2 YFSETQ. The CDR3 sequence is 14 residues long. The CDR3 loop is CASSLTSGTGELFF. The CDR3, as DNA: TGCGCCAGCAGCCTGACTAGCGGGACGGGGGAGCTGTTTTTT.

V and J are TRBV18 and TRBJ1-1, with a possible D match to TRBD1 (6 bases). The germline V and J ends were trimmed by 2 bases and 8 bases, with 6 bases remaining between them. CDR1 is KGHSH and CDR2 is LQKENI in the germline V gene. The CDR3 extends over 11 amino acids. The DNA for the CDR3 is TGTGCCAGCTCACCAGGGGGCGAAGCTTTCTTT. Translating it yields CASSPGGEAFF.

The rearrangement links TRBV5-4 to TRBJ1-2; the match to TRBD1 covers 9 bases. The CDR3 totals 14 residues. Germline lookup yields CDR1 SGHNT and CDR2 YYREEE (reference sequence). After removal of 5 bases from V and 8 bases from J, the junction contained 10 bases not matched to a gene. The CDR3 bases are TGTGCCAGCAGGTTGACAGGGGGTCATCTCGGCTACACCTTC. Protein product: CASRLTGGHLGYTF.

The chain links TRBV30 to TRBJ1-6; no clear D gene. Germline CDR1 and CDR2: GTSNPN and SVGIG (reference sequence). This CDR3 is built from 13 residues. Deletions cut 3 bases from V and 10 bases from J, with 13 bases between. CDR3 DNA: TGTGCCTGGAGGGGATTGAGGGAGTCACCCCTCCACTTT. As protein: CAWRGLRESPLHF.

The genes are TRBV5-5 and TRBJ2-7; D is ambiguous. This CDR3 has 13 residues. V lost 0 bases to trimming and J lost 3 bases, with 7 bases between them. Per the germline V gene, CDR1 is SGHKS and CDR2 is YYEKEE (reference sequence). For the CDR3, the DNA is TGTGCCAGCAGCTTGGCTGGTTTCTACGAGCAGTACTTC. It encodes CASSLAGFYEQYF. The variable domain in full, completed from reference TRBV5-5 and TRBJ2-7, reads DAGVTQSPTHLIKTRGQQVTLRCSPISGHKSVSWYQQVLGQGPQFIFQYYEKEERGRGNFPDRFSARQFPNYSSELNVNALLLGDSALYLCASSLAGFYEQYFGPGTRLTVT.

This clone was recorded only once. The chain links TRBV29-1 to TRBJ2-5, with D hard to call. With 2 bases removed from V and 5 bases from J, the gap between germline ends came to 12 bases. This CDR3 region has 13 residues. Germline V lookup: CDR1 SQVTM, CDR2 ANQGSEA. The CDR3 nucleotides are TGCAGCGTTGAATCGGGTATGGGGGAGACCCAGTACTTC. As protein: CSVESGMGETQYF.

The chain's CDR3 is CASSYSRTGGGYGYTF. The CDR3 DNA follows: TGTGCCAGCAGTTACTCTAGGACAGGGGGCGGCTATGGCTACACCTTC. This chain uses TRBV6-5 with TRBJ1-2, with TRBD1 matching over 11 bases. V was clipped by 0 bases and J by 4 bases; unmatched bases: 4. Germline CDR1 and CDR2: MNHEY and SVGAGI. CDR3 size: 16 residues.